This T cell receptor (beta chain) was sequenced during a study of identical twins. General study points: Alpha sequences out of frame and shared by twins had excess low generation probability.

CDR3 length: 17 amino acids. V lost 5 bases, J lost 6 bases, and 15 bases stayed unmatched. About this clonotype: Its specificity is unknown.

TCRdb reprocessed the 5' RACE reads with MiXCR, giving one entry per CDR3 protein. This sample has about 240,000 distinct CDR3 sequences, with roughly 12% found just once. This sample also belongs to another study, concerning yellow fever vaccine responses in identical twins.

Specimen: memory (CD45RO+) T cells sorted from blood. The TCR originated in a woman under 30 in good health. The chain links TRBV12-3 or TRBV12-4 to TRBJ2-1; 8 nucleotides match TRBD2. The CDR3 sequence: CASSPGTRIIYGNEQFF. The CDR3 nucleotides read TGTGCCAGCAGTCCCGGGACTAGAATCATCTATGGCAATGAGCAGTTCTTC.